Presented here are 19 T cell receptor beta chains from one specimen sequenced in a study of cytomegalovirus exposure and HLA in healthy donors (dated by TCRdb to 2017 to 2019). Libraries were constructed by the immunoSEQ multiplex PCR assay. The immuneACCESS repertoire file appears here via TCRdb, limited to in-frame rearrangements. These files lack a portion of the clones; in checked studies, under half of the deficit traces to unresolved V genes, and the cause of the others is not known. The sample has roughly 190,000 clones on record, around nine tenths of them singletons. Less than 9.5% of the sample is held by the ten biggest clonotypes. The specimen was PBMCs. Receptors were obtained from a man aged 25-45 years in good health and CMV-seropositive.

The gene calls are TRBV6-5 and TRBJ1-2; 9 nucleotides match TRBD1. The V gene end was trimmed by 2 bases and the J gene end by 4 bases; junction bases not matched to a gene: 5. CDR3 length equals 15 residues. The germline gives CDR1 MNHEY, CDR2 SVGAGI. Written as DNA, the CDR3 is TGTGCCAGCAGTTACACAGGGGGCCGGGCCTATGGCTACACCTTC. This codes for CASSYTGGRAYGYTF.

The count of this clone is one. The gene calls are TRBV6-1 and TRBJ2-3, with D possibly being TRBD2 (6 bases). CDR1 MNHNS and CDR2 SASEGT come from the germline V gene. V lost 8 bases to trimming and J lost 5 bases, with 14 bases between them. The CDR3 extends over 13 amino acids. The CDR3 protein is CASGLARVDTQYF. CDR3 coding DNA: TGTGCCAGCGGGCTAGCGAGGGTAGATACGCAGTATTTT.

Only a few counts were recorded for this clone. The genes are TRBV27 and TRBJ1-5; the D is unclear. V dropped 4 bases and J dropped 7 bases, with 11 bases sitting between them. The CDR3 contains 13 residues. Germline V gene sequence: CDR1 MNHEY, CDR2 SMNVEV (reference sequence). The CDR3 bases are TGTGCCAGCAGTTCCACCGGTTGGCAGCCCCAGCATTTT. As protein: CASSSTGWQPQHF.

The chain combines TRBV11-3 with TRBJ2-3; D gene uncertain. The CDR3 extends over 14 amino acids. V was cut by 0 bases and J by 2 bases, with 6 bases left in between. Germline V gene lookup returns CDR1 SGHNT and CDR2 YENEEA. CDR3 DNA sequence: TGTGCCAGCAGCTTAGACCATTACACAGATACGCAGTATTTT. Protein sequence: CASSLDHYTDTQYF.

The chain combines TRBV5-6 with TRBJ2-2; maybe TRBD1 (6 bases). The germline gives CDR1 SGHDT, CDR2 YYEEEE. This CDR3 has 14 residues. Between the trimmed V and J ends, which lost 1 base and 7 bases, there was a span of 11 bases. This CDR3 reads CASSLYRVIGELFF. CDR3 bases: TGTGCCAGCAGCTTGTACAGGGTAATCGGGGAGCTGTTTTTT.

A few counts support this clone. The gene calls are TRBV11-3 and TRBJ2-5, with 7 bases that match TRBD1. Per the germline V gene, CDR1 is SGHNT and CDR2 is YENEEA. J gave up 4 bases and V 6 bases, and 8 bases lay outside the gene matches. The length of the CDR3 is 14 residues. The CDR3 DNA follows: TGTGCCAGCAGTCACGGGACAGCAGGAGAGACCCAGTACTTC. Translated: CASSHGTAGETQYF.

The rearrangement joins TRBV5-4 to TRBJ1-4; perhaps TRBD1 as D (5 bases). Trimming took off 5 bases at V and 1 base at J, with 9 bases between the two ends. From germline, CDR1 is SGHNT and CDR2 YYREEE (reference sequence). The CDR3 runs to 14 residues. The CDR3 bases are TGTGCCAGCAGTCTCCAGGGAACTAATGAAAAACTGTTTTTT. This translates into CASSLQGTNEKLFF.

This chain connects TRBV1 to TRBJ2-3; TRBD2 is the table's D call and was not checked against the DNA. TRBV1 is recorded as a pseudogene. The CDR3 has 17 residues. The CDR3: CTSSQARTSGRTDTQYF. The CDR3 nucleotides are TGCACCAGCAGCCAAGCTAGGACTAGCGGGAGGACAGATACGCAGTATTTT.

The gene calls are TRBV6-5 and TRBJ1-3; no definite D call. The CDR3 is made up of 15 amino acids. V was shortened by 5 bases and J by 0 bases, with 11 bases between the two germline ends. Germline CDR1 is MNHEY and CDR2 is SVGAGI. The CDR3: CASSKSPGSGNTIYF. Here the CDR3 DNA reads TGTGCCAGCAGTAAATCCCCTGGCTCTGGAAACACCATATATTTT.

The chain has TRBV30 and TRBJ1-6; tentatively, D is TRBD1 (6 bases). V lost 3 bases and J lost 9, with 18 bases in between. Germline V gene data show CDR1 as GTSNPN and CDR2 as SVGIG (reference sequence). The CDR3 sequence is 15 residues long. CDR3 sequence reads: CAWSPLARGASPLHF. As DNA, the CDR3 is TGTGCCTGGAGCCCACTGGCCAGGGGAGCTTCACCCCTCCACTTT.

The rearrangement links TRBV30 to TRBJ1-4, with D perhaps TRBD1 (5 bases). CDR1 and CDR2 (germline): GTSNPN, SVGIG (reference sequence). Trimming left V 3 bases short and J 7 bases short, with 15 bases between. The CDR3 is 14 residues long. DNA of the CDR3: TGTGCCTGGAGGACGGGGGGGGATAGTGAAAAACTGTTTTTT. This translates into CAWRTGGDSEKLFF.

The chain uses TRBV6-1 and TRBJ2-5, with D perhaps TRBD1 (6 bases). There are 14 residues in the CDR3. V was cut by 6 bases and J by 1 base, with 12 bases left in between. Germline lookup yields CDR1 MNHNS and CDR2 SASEGT. CDR3 loop: CASSQTGTQETQYF. In DNA, the CDR3 is TGTGCCAGCAGCCAAACAGGGACCCAAGAGACCCAGTACTTC.

The V and J genes are TRBV12-5 and TRBJ2-3; D might be TRBD1 or TRBD2, each matching 6 bases. The germline CDR1 and CDR2 sequences are LGHNT and FRNRAP. The CDR3 is made up of 15 amino acids. The germline V and J ends were trimmed by 1 base and 2 bases, with 10 bases remaining between them. CDR3 DNA: TGTGCTAGTGGTTTGGGGAGGGGGGTCACAGATACGCAGTATTTT. This translates into CASGLGRGVTDTQYF.

V usage is TRBV5-8 and J usage is TRBJ1-1; D unresolved. Trimming took off 0 bases at V and 1 base at J, with 7 bases between the two ends. Germline-derived CDR1 and CDR2 are SGHTS and YDEGEE. The CDR3 covers 14 residues. CDR3 protein: CASSLGVGNTEAFF. CDR3 in DNA: TGTGCCAGCAGCTTGGGGGTTGGGAACACTGAAGCTTTCTTT.

The table lists this clone with a few counts. The V call is TRBV2, the J call TRBJ1-5; D unclear. Looked up from germline, CDR1 is SNHLY and CDR2 is FYNNEI. There are 16 residues in the CDR3. V was trimmed by 3 bases and J by 1 base, leaving 13 bases between them. This CDR3 is CASSESTVASNQPQHF. The CDR3 region has the DNA TGTGCCAGCAGTGAGTCAACCGTGGCAAGCAATCAGCCCCAGCATTTT.

This clone was observed a handful of times. The gene calls are TRBV4-1 and TRBJ2-7; D is perhaps TRBD1 (6 bases). V was trimmed by 2 bases and J by 4 bases, leaving 12 bases between them. The CDR3 runs to 14 residues. Germline CDR1 reads MGHRA; CDR2 reads YSYEKL. CDR3 sequence: CASSQQQGPYEQYF. CDR3 nucleotide sequence: TGCGCCAGCAGCCAACAACAGGGACCATACGAGCAGTACTTC.

This clone was seen just once. The V gene is TRBV7-9, the J gene TRBJ1-3; 7 positions match TRBD1. The J segment lost 0 bases and the V segment lost 4 bases, leaving 6 bases of the junction unmatched. CDR1 is SEHNR, CDR2 FQNEAQ, per germline (reference sequence). This CDR3 contains 16 residues. CDR3 amino acids: CASSSGQPNSGNTIYF. The DNA of the CDR3 is TGTGCCAGCAGCTCGGGACAGCCAAACTCTGGAAACACCATATATTTT.

This chain connects TRBV5-1 to TRBJ1-5; D call uncertain. Germline CDR1 is SGHRS and CDR2 is YFSETQ. Trimming cost V 0 bases and J 5 bases, with 6 bases left between them. This CDR3 spans 13 amino acids. CDR3 sequence reads: CASSLGPDQPQHF. The CDR3, as DNA: TGCGCCAGCAGCTTGGGGCCCGATCAGCCCCAGCATTTT.

The chain couples TRBV6-1 to TRBJ2-7; D perhaps matches TRBD1 (6 bases). Trimming pared 0 bases from V and 4 bases from J, leaving 19 bases between. The CDR3 runs to 17 residues. CDR1 is MNHNS, CDR2 SASEGT, per germline. The CDR3 DNA is TGTGCCAGCAGTGAAGCGGACAGTGGGGTCCCCAGTTACGAGCAGTACTTC. Its protein is CASSEADSGVPSYEQYF.